Reported below is one T cell receptor beta chain. Its antigen remains unknown. The record originates from a study of glioma-infiltrating T cells. Regarding the study as a whole: Tissue and blood shared very few CDR3 sequences.

Amplification of TCR alpha and beta CDR3 regions from RNA used iRepertoire nested multiplex PCR. One-step reverse transcription and amplification started from approximately 100-400 ng of tissue mRNA or PBMC total RNA. TCRdb re-called the multiplex PCR reads through MiXCR, storing one row per CDR3 protein. This table has some 12,000 distinct CDR3 sequences, more than 20% appearing once. Per the germline V gene, CDR1 is MNHEY and CDR2 is SVGEGT. Trimming left V 6 bases short and J 4 bases short, with 7 bases between. The CDR3 consists of 12 residues. The clonotype comes from a human donor with low-grade glioma or glioblastoma, undergoing nonglioma brain surgery, or in good health (not recorded which). Sequencing input: glioma tissue, nonneoplastic brain tissue, or PBMCs (not recorded which). The chain employs TRBV6-2 or TRBV6-3 and TRBJ2-1; D is unresolved. CDR3 sequence: CASSYAYNEQFF. The CDR3 region has the DNA TGTGCCAGCAGCTACGCTTACAATGAGCAGTTCTTC.